This TCR beta chain was retrieved from a study of blood T cell repertoires in COVID-19. As for the study in general: The samples span acute and convalescent COVID-19 from the United States, Italy and Spain. Sources were T cells, B-cell-depleted T cells, or PBMCs; the material itself was cDNA or gDNA.

Original handling: Nucleated cell counts were estimated from reference gene primer amplification. The method was immunoSEQ multiplex PCR; TCRdb's version includes in-frame clones alone and lacks a portion of them. That table is the source of V, J and clone size, and D and trimming were worked out from the DNA. The sample has around 270,000 clones, roughly 84% seen once. V shed 4 bases and J shed 2 bases, with 14 bases lying between them. CDR3 size: 16 residues. In germline, CDR1 is SGHVS, CDR2 FQNEAQ. Sequencing input: peripheral blood. This rearrangement joins TRBV7-8 to TRBJ2-2; tentatively, D is TRBD2 (5 bases). This TCR came from a woman aged 40 to 55 who had recovered from COVID-19. The CDR3 region is CASSSRENQNTGELFF. In DNA, the CDR3 is TGTGCCAGCAGCTCCCGGGAAAACCAAAACACCGGGGAGCTGTTTTTT. Supplemented by reference TRBV7-8 and TRBJ2-2, the full variable domain reads GAGVSQSPRYKVAKRGQDVALRCDPISGHVSLFWYQQALGQGPEFLTYFQNEAQLDKSGLPSDRFFAERPEGSVSTLKIQRTQQEDSAVYLCASSSRENQNTGELFFGEGSRLTVL.